This entry concerns a single T cell receptor beta chain. Germline V gene data show CDR1 as DFQATT and CDR2 as SNEGSKA (reference sequence). V lost 7 bases and J 0 bases, leaving 5 bases between the germline ends. The CDR3 consists of 11 residues. This entry comes from a study of T cell changes during pregnancy in multiple sclerosis. Here immunoSEQ multiplex PCR was the method, and the copy in TCRdb shows in-frame clones only, minus some. Here the sample spans more than 65,000 clones, approximately 89% being singletons. The receptor was derived from a female donor with multiple sclerosis, enrolled in a pregnancy study. The V gene is TRBV20-1, the J gene TRBJ2-3, with D tentatively TRBD2 (5 bases). Sequenced here: peripheral blood, sampled in the first trimester of pregnancy. The DNA of the CDR3 is TGCAGTGGGACTAGCACAGATACGCAGTATTTT. It yields the protein CSGTSTDTQYF.